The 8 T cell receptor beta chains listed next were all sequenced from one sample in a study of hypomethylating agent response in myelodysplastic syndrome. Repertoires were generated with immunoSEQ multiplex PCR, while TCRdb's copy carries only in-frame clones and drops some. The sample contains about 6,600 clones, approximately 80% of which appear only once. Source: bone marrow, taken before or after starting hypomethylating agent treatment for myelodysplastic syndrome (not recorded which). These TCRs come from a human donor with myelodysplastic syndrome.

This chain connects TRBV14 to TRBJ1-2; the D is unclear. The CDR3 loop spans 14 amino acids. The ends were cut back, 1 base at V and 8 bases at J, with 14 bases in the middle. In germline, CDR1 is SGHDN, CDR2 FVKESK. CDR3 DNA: TGTGCCAGCAGCCAAGTATCGGGTGTATCCGGCTACACCTTC. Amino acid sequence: CASSQVSGVSGYTF.

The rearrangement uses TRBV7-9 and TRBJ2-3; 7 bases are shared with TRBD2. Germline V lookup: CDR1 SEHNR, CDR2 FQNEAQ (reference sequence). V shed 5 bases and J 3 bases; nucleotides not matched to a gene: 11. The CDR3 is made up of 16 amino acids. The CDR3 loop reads CASSLGPAGRTDTQYF. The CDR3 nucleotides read TGTGCCAGCAGCCTAGGGCCAGCGGGAAGGACAGATACGCAGTATTTT.

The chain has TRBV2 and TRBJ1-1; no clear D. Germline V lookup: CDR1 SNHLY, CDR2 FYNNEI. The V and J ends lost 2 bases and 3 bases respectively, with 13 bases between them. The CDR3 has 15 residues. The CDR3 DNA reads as TGTGCCAGCAGTGAATCGCGGCCCCCGGACACTGAAGCTTTCTTT. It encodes CASSESRPPDTEAFF.

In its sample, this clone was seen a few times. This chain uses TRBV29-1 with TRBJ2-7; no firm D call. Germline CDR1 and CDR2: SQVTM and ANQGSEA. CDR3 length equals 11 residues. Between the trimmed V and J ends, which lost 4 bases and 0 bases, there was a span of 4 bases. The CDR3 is CSVADSYEQYF. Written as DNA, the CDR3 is TGCAGCGTTGCGGACTCCTACGAGCAGTACTTC.

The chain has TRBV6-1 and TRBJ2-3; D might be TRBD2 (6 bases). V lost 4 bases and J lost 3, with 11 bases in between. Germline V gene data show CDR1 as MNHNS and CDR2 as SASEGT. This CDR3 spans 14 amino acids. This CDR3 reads CASSVVGLTDTQYF. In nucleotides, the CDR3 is TGTGCCAGCAGTGTTGTGGGACTTACAGATACGCAGTATTTT.

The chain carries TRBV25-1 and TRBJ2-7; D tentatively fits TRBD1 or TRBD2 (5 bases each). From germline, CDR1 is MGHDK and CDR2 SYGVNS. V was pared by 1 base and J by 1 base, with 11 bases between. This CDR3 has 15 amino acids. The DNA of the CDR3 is TGTGCCAGCAGTGAATCGGGGACGGCTTCCTACGAGCAGTACTTC. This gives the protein CASSESGTASYEQYF.

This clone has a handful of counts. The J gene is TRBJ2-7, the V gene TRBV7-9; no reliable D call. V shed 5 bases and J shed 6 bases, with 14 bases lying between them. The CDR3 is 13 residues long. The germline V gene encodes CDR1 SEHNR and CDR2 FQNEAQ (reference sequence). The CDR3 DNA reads TGTGCCAGCAGCCCTCGGAGAGGATCCGAGCAGTACTTC. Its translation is CASSPRRGSEQYF.

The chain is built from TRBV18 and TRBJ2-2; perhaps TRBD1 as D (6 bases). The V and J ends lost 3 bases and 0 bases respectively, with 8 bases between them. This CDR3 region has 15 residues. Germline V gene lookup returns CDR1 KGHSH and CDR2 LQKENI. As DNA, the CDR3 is TGTGCCAGCTCACCCACAGGGACGAACACCGGGGAGCTGTTTTTT. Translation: CASSPTGTNTGELFF.